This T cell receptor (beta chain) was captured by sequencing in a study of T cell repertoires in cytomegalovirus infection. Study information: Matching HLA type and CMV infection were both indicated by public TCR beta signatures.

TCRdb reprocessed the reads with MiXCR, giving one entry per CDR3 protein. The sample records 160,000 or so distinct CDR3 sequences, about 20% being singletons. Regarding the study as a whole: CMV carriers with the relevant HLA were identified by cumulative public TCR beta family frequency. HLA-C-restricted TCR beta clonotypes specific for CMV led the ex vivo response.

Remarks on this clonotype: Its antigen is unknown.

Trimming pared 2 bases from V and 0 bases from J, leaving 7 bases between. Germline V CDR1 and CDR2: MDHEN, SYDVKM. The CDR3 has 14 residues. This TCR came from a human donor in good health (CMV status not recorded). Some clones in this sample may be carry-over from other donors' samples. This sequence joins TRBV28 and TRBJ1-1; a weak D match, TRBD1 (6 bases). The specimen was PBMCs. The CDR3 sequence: CASSLHRVNTEAFF. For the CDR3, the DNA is TGTGCCAGCAGTTTACACAGGGTGAACACTGAAGCTTTCTTT.